Shown below are 29 T cell receptor beta chains from a single sample sequenced in a study of T-cell memory formation after mild COVID-19. Using its own MiXCR run on the 5' RACE reads, TCRdb lists one record per CDR3 protein. The sample has about 190,000 distinct CDR3 sequences; around 17% are singletons. Sequencing input: PBMCs or a T cell subset sorted from them (not recorded which). Receptor source: an adult woman who had mild COVID-19 (a few samples of this study predate the infection). Cell type and time point are not known.

This rearrangement joins TRBV7-2 to TRBJ2-1, with D tentatively TRBD2 (5 bases). This CDR3 is 14 amino acids long. V lost 5 bases and J lost 6, with 14 bases in between. Germline loops: CDR1 SGHTA, CDR2 FQGNSA. The CDR3 reads CASSPPLASNEQFF. CDR3 coding DNA: TGTGCCAGCAGCCCCCCCCTAGCTTCCAATGAGCAGTTCTTC.

V usage is TRBV11-2 and J usage is TRBJ2-2; D perhaps matches TRBD2 (6 bases). Germline V gene data show CDR1 as SGHAT and CDR2 as FQNNGV. This CDR3 contains 17 residues. Trimming cost V 1 base and J 1 base, with 13 bases left between them. As DNA, the CDR3 is TGTGCCAGCAGCTTAGTCTCCGGGACTGGGAACACCGGGGAGCTGTTTTTT. This gives the protein CASSLVSGTGNTGELFF.

This clonotype has only a few counts. The chain has TRBV19 and TRBJ2-7; D perhaps matches TRBD1 (6 bases). This CDR3 comprises 13 residues. V was cut by 6 bases and J by 2 bases, with 11 bases left in between. CDR1 LNHDA and CDR2 SQIVND come from the germline V gene (reference sequence). The CDR3 here is CASRVTGTYEQYF. CDR3 DNA sequence: TGTGCCAGTAGGGTGACAGGTACCTACGAGCAGTACTTC.

V and J are TRBV29-1 and TRBJ2-3, with D possibly matching TRBD2 (6 bases). V was trimmed by 6 bases and J by 4 bases, leaving 11 bases between them. Germline lookup yields CDR1 SQVTM and CDR2 ANQGSEA. This CDR3 region has 12 residues. The CDR3 sequence: CSVRERADTQYF. In DNA form, the CDR3 reads TGCAGCGTCCGGGAGCGGGCAGATACGCAGTATTTT.

This clonotype showed up just a few times. The chain carries TRBV12-3 or TRBV12-4 and TRBJ2-7; 10 bases agree with TRBD2. V gave up 6 bases and J gave up 2 bases; unmatched junction bases: 4. The CDR3 covers 14 residues. The CDR3 bases are TGTGCCAGCAGAAAAAGCGGGAGGGCCTACGAGCAGTACTTC. This codes for CASRKSGRAYEQYF.

The gene calls are TRBV7-3 and TRBJ2-6; D is perhaps TRBD1 or TRBD2 (5 bases each). V was cut by 5 bases and J by 2 bases, with 16 bases left in between. The CDR3 totals 17 residues. Germline lookup yields CDR1 SGHTA and CDR2 FQGTGA. This chain's CDR3 is CASSARDRYAGANVLTF. CDR3 sequence (DNA): TGTGCCAGCAGCGCCCGGGACCGTTATGCTGGGGCCAACGTCCTGACTTTC.

The chain combines TRBV20-1 with TRBJ2-5; 12 bases line up with TRBD2. Germline CDR1 reads DFQATT; CDR2 reads SNEGSKA (reference sequence). CDR3 length equals 14 residues. Trimming removed 6 bases from V and 2 bases from J; junction bases left unmatched: 4. In nucleotides, the CDR3 is TGCAGTGCGCGGACTAGCGGGGAACAAGAGACCCAGTACTTC. Its protein is CSARTSGEQETQYF.

This clonotype is a singleton in its sample. V gene TRBV5-6 combines with J gene TRBJ2-1; 9 nucleotides line up with TRBD2. Germline V gives CDR1 SGHDT, CDR2 YYEEEE. This CDR3 spans 17 amino acids. With 4 bases clipped from V and 4 bases from J, the junction kept 12 bases outside the gene matches. This chain's CDR3 is CASSPSRGRAYYNEQFF. The CDR3 region has the DNA TGTGCCAGCAGCCCTTCCCGCGGGAGGGCGTATTACAATGAGCAGTTCTTC.

This clonotype was found a few times. The chain links TRBV7-6 to TRBJ2-1; maybe TRBD2 (6 bases). Germline assignment: CDR1 SGHVS and CDR2 FNYEAQ. CDR3 size: 13 residues. V was clipped by 7 bases and J by 6 bases, with 13 bases between them. CDR3 coding DNA: TGTGCCAGCATTAATCGGGGGAGCAATGAGCAGTTCTTC. The encoded protein is CASINRGSNEQFF.

The gene calls are TRBV7-3 and TRBJ2-7; TRBD2 is a possible D gene (6 bases). Per the germline V gene, CDR1 is SGHTA and CDR2 is FQGTGA. The V and J ends lost 5 bases and 7 bases respectively, with 18 bases between them. This CDR3 comprises 14 residues. The CDR3 DNA reads as TGTGCCAGCAGCCTCGAGACGGGACTGAGGGAGCAGTACTTC. This translates into CASSLETGLREQYF.

The chain joins TRBV7-2 to TRBJ1-2; 7 nucleotides match TRBD1. The V gene end was trimmed by 5 bases and the J gene end by 2 bases; junction bases not matched to a gene: 8. This CDR3 region has 15 residues. CDR1 SGHTA and CDR2 FQGNSA come from the germline V gene. CDR3 DNA: TGTGCCAGCAGCCTCGTGACAGGGCCAAACTATGGCTACACCTTC. Translating gives CASSLVTGPNYGYTF.

V is TRBV18 and J is TRBJ1-4; D might be TRBD1 (5 bases). CDR1 is KGHSH and CDR2 is LQKENI in the germline V gene. Trimming removed 2 bases from V and 8 bases from J, with 9 bases in between. This CDR3 is 13 amino acids long. Here the CDR3 reads CASSPGTKEKLFF. The CDR3 coding sequence is TGTGCCAGCTCACCAGGGACGAAGGAAAAACTGTTTTTT. Using reference TRBV18 and TRBJ1-4 for the parts outside the CDR3, the full variable domain is NAGVMQNPRHLVRRRGQEARLRCSPMKGHSHVYWYRQLPEEGLKFMVYLQKENIIDESGMPKERFSAEFPKEGPSILRIQQVVRGDSAAYFCASSPGTKEKLFFGSGTQLSVL.

The chain uses TRBV5-1 and TRBJ2-5; 10 positions match TRBD2. The CDR3 loop spans 15 amino acids. With V trimmed by 4 bases and J by 4 bases, 7 bases remained unmatched. The germline gives CDR1 SGHRS, CDR2 YFSETQ. The CDR3 region has the DNA TGCGCCAGCAGCCCGCAGCGGGGGGGCGCAGAGACCCAGTACTTC. Amino acids: CASSPQRGGAETQYF.

V usage is TRBV27 and J usage is TRBJ1-2; 7 bases match TRBD1. This CDR3 comprises 14 residues. V dropped 6 bases and J dropped 2; count of bases not matched to a gene: 6. Germline V gives CDR1 MNHEY, CDR2 SMNVEV (reference sequence). Here the CDR3 reads CASRRQGANYGYTF. The CDR3 bases are TGTGCCAGCAGACGACAGGGCGCGAACTATGGCTACACCTTC.

The rearrangement links TRBV29-1 to TRBJ1-2, with TRBD1 matching 7 bases. With V trimmed by 1 base and J by 4 bases, 6 bases remained unmatched. Germline V gene sequence: CDR1 SQVTM, CDR2 ANQGSEA. The length of the CDR3 is 14 residues. The CDR3 sequence is CSVEAWGTVYGYTF. CDR3 bases: TGCAGCGTTGAAGCGTGGGGGACAGTCTATGGCTACACCTTC.

This clonotype is categorized as medium-sized. The chain has TRBV11-2 and TRBJ2-1; the match to TRBD2 covers 9 bases. CDR1 and CDR2 from the germline V gene are SGHAT and FQNNGV. CDR3 length equals 15 residues. Unmatched junction bases numbered 3, after V lost 3 bases and J lost 3 bases. DNA of the CDR3: TGTGCCAGCAGCTTGGGACTAGCAGACTACAATGAGCAGTTCTTC. Translating gives CASSLGLADYNEQFF.

V is TRBV7-2 and J is TRBJ1-5; no firm D call. The CDR3 covers 11 residues. Trimming left V 4 bases short and J 13 bases short, with 11 bases between. The germline V gene encodes CDR1 SGHTA and CDR2 FQGNSA. CDR3 in amino acids: CASSSDGRQHF. The CDR3 nucleotides read TGTGCCAGCAGCTCTGACGGTAGGCAGCATTTT.

This clonotype was recorded at least ten times. This sequence joins TRBV19 and TRBJ2-7, with 7 bases matching TRBD1. Germline-derived CDR1 and CDR2 are LNHDA and SQIVND (reference sequence). V shed 10 bases and J 2 bases; nucleotides not matched to a gene: 11. The CDR3 is 14 residues long. Here the CDR3 DNA reads TGTGCCACCACACCACAGGGGCGGACCTACGAGCAGTACTTC. This sequence encodes CATTPQGRTYEQYF.

The chain carries TRBV12-3 or TRBV12-4 and TRBJ2-7; D not resolved. There are 13 residues in the CDR3. With 1 base removed from V and 2 bases from J, the gap between germline ends came to 6 bases. The CDR3 loop is CASSLGDAYEQYF. CDR3 bases: TGTGCCAGCAGTTTAGGGGATGCCTACGAGCAGTACTTC.

Here the CDR3 DNA reads TGTGCCAGCTCACCACGCCAGGTAGCAGGTCGGTACGAGCAGTACTTC. Encoded protein: CASSPRQVAGRYEQYF. This chain connects TRBV18 to TRBJ2-7; D gene ambiguous. The CDR3 spans 16 residues. Germline V lookup: CDR1 KGHSH, CDR2 LQKENI. The V end was cut by 1 base, the J end by 4 bases, with 17 bases between.

This clonotype was counted a few times. The rearrangement joins TRBV5-1 to TRBJ1-2, with 9 positions matching TRBD1. Germline loops: CDR1 SGHRS, CDR2 YFSETQ. This CDR3 contains 16 residues. J gave up 3 bases and V 4 bases, and 10 bases lay outside the gene matches. CDR3 sequence: CASSHMDRDRDYGYTF. The CDR3 DNA reads as TGCGCCAGCAGCCATATGGACAGGGACAGGGACTATGGCTACACCTTC.

The chain uses TRBV27 and TRBJ1-2; D unclear. CDR1 and CDR2 from the germline V gene are MNHEY and SMNVEV (reference sequence). V lost 5 bases and J lost 8, with 21 bases in between. This CDR3 region has 15 residues. This chain's CDR3 is CASSPDPSTSGGYTF. The DNA for the CDR3 is TGTGCCAGCAGTCCCGACCCCTCGACTTCGGGGGGCTACACCTTC.

The rearrangement links TRBV29-1 to TRBJ1-2, with D unresolved. Germline V CDR1 and CDR2: SQVTM, ANQGSEA. The CDR3 has 13 amino acids. V lost 3 bases, J lost 2 bases, and 10 bases lay in between. CDR3: CSVDLPGNYGYTF. In DNA, the CDR3 is TGCAGCGTTGATCTCCCCGGGAACTATGGCTACACCTTC.

This clonotype has just a few counts. The V gene is TRBV3-1, the J gene TRBJ2-7, with D possibly matching TRBD1 (6 bases). V lost 4 bases and J lost 2, with 9 bases in between. The germline CDR1 and CDR2 sequences are LGHDT and YNNKEL (reference sequence). The length of the CDR3 is 13 residues. The CDR3: CASSRKGAYEQYF. The CDR3 DNA reads as TGTGCCAGCAGCCGTAAGGGGGCCTACGAGCAGTACTTC.

There are a few counts of this clonotype. The V and J genes are TRBV12-3 or TRBV12-4 and TRBJ1-5; TRBD1 is a possible D gene (5 bases). V dropped 5 bases and J dropped 4 bases, with 9 bases sitting between them. The CDR3 length is 13 residues. The CDR3 loop is CASSPAGNQPQHF. CDR3 sequence (DNA): TGTGCCAGCAGTCCAGCAGGGAATCAGCCCCAGCATTTT.

This clonotype turned up a few times. The J gene is TRBJ1-3, the V gene TRBV12-3 or TRBV12-4; a weak D match, TRBD1 (5 bases). The V gene lost 3 bases and the J gene lost 0 bases, with 12 bases spanning the gap. This CDR3 has 16 amino acids. The CDR3 sequence is CASSLDILYSGNTIYF. The CDR3 nucleotides are TGTGCCAGCAGTTTGGACATCCTATACTCTGGAAACACCATATATTTT.

This chain uses TRBV3-1 with TRBJ1-2; D not resolved. Trimming shortened V by 1 base and J by 3 bases, and 3 bases separated the two germline ends. The V gene's germline CDR1 is LGHDT and CDR2 YNNKEL (reference sequence). The CDR3 is 12 amino acids. The CDR3 reads CASSQGDYGYTF. CDR3 coding DNA: TGTGCCAGCAGCCAAGGGGACTATGGCTACACCTTC.

The chain couples TRBV5-6 to TRBJ2-5; TRBD2 matches at 9 bases. J gave up 6 bases and V 3 bases, and 15 bases lay outside the gene matches. Germline V gene lookup returns CDR1 SGHDT and CDR2 YYEEEE. The CDR3 covers 17 residues. The CDR3 loop reads CASSSPRVAGELKTQYF. In DNA, the CDR3 is TGTGCCAGCAGCTCGCCCCGGGTAGCGGGAGAATTAAAGACCCAGTACTTC.

The J gene is TRBJ2-1, the V gene TRBV9; D is uncertain. Between the trimmed V and J ends, which lost 4 bases and 0 bases, there was a span of 11 bases. The germline V gene encodes CDR1 SGDLS and CDR2 YYNGEE. The CDR3 is 15 amino acids. The CDR3, as DNA: TGTGCCAGCAGCCGGACGGCAGGCTCCTACAATGAGCAGTTCTTC. Encoded protein: CASSRTAGSYNEQFF. Looking up the rest from reference TRBV9 and TRBJ2-1 gives the full variable domain: DSGVTQTPKHLITATGQRVTLRCSPRSGDLSVYWYQQSLDQGLQFLIQYYNGEERAKGNILERFSAQQFPDLHSELNLSSLELGDSALYFCASSRTAGSYNEQFFGPGTRLTVL.